This T cell receptor beta chain was captured in a study of blood T cell repertoires in COVID-19. TCRdb keeps only in-frame clones here, not all; method: immunoSEQ multiplex PCR. The top ten hold approximately 6.8% of the sample, which has about 160,000 clones, around 82% seen once. This CDR3 is built from 15 residues. V lost 0 bases to trimming and J lost 8 bases, with 14 bases between them. Germline-derived CDR1 and CDR2 are SGHAT and FQNNGV. The Seattle patients, enrolled during active infection, were followed longitudinally. The chain carries TRBV11-2 and TRBJ2-1, with D perhaps TRBD2 (6 bases). The clonotype originates from a woman between 40 and 55 years old with COVID-19, enrolled during active disease. The sequenced sample consisted of peripheral blood. The CDR3 DNA sequence: TGTGCCAGCAGCTTAGATAAAAGGTCGGGGGATGAGCAGTTCTTC. It translates to CASSLDKRSGDEQFF.